This T cell receptor beta chain is drawn from a study of blood T cell repertoires in COVID-19. Study in general: The analysed material was cDNA or gDNA that came from T cells, B-cell-depleted T cells, or PBMCs.

Produced via immunoSEQ multiplex PCR; TCRdb's table is partial and in-frame only. The sample consists of 240,000 or so clones, 85% to 90% of them appearing once. The CDR3 spans 15 residues. CDR1 is MGHRA, CDR2 YSYEKL, per germline. Trimming shortened V by 5 bases and J by 1 base, and 15 bases separated the two germline ends. The rearrangement joins TRBV4-1 to TRBJ2-7; a weak D match, TRBD2 (6 bases). This receptor was taken from a man in his forties who had recovered from COVID-19. Source material: PBMCs or T cells enriched from blood (not recorded which). In DNA, the CDR3 is TGCGCCAGCAGCTTGCCCGGGACTTCTTCCTACGAGCAGTACTTC. It translates to CASSLPGTSSYEQYF.